This entry is about one T cell receptor (beta chain). CD8 cells classed as naive were CD45RO-negative and positively selected for CCR7, excluding terminally differentiated effector memory CD45RA+ cells. The authors ran the assay at deep level. Assay: immunoSEQ multiplex PCR; the TCRdb copy retains only in-frame clones and omits some. The table has roughly 2.1 million clones, about 92% seen once. J lost 3 bases, V lost 5 bases, and 9 bases had no gene match. CDR3 size: 16 residues. Germline CDR1 MDHEN, CDR2 SYDVKM. This entry comes from a study of shared clonotypes between healthy human individuals. The sequencing sample was made of naive CD8+ T cells from PBMCs. This sequence was found in a man aged 18 to 35 in good health. Some clones in this sample may be carry-over from other donors' samples. The V gene is TRBV28, the J gene TRBJ2-5; 10 bases fit TRBD2. DNA for the CDR3: TGTGCCAGCAGTCAGATTGGGCTAGCGGGAGAAGAGACCCAGTACTTC. This codes for CASSQIGLAGEETQYF.